This T cell receptor (beta chain) is drawn from a study of OX40 agonist ivuxolimab in advanced cancers. As for the study in general: Dose-escalation subjects each had hepatocellular carcinoma, melanoma, renal cell or head and neck cancer.

The repertoire was sequenced with immunoSEQ multiplex PCR; TCRdb's copy has only in-frame clones and lacks some. The table lists about 71,000 clones, 94% of them singletons. The source of this sequence is an adult with an advanced solid tumor such as melanoma, head and neck, liver or kidney cancer. Sequenced material: CD4+ or CD8+ T cells sorted from blood, taken in a trial of the OX40 agonist ivuxolimab.

CDR3 coding DNA: TGTGCCACCAGCAGAGTGGGGATCTTAGTTACCGGGGAGCTGTTTTTT. It translates to CATSRVGILVTGELFF. The rearrangement links TRBV15 to TRBJ2-2; D gene uncertain. V lost 1 base, J lost 5 bases, and 14 bases lay in between. This CDR3 is built from 16 residues. Germline CDR1 LNHNV, CDR2 YYDKDF (reference sequence).